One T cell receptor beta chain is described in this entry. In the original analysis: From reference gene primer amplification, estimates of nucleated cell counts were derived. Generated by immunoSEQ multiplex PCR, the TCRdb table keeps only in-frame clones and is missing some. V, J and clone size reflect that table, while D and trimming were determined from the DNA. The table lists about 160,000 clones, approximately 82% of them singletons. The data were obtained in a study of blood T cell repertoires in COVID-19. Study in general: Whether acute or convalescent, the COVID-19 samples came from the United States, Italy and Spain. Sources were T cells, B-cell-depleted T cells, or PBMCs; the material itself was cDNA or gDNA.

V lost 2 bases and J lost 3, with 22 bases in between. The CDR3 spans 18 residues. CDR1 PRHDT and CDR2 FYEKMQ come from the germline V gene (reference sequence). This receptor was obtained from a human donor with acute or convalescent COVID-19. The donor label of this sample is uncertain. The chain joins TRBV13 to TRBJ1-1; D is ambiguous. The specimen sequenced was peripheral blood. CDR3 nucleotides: TGTGCCAGCAGCTTAAGTGCATGGTTGGTCAATGAGGACACTGAAGCTTTCTTT. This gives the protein CASSLSAWLVNEDTEAFF.